This T cell receptor (beta chain) was found in a study of response to subunit inactivated influenza vaccine (dated by TCRdb to about 2018). For the wider study: The study used deep quantitative T cell receptor repertoire profiling to track responses to a trivalent subunit inactivated influenza vaccine. Here is what the overall study found, with its caveats: The authors proposed that each seasonal influenza vaccination may bring in only a limited number of new T cells.

The CDR3 spans 15 residues, from the cysteine through the phenylalanine. Kept here is only the CDR3 DNA, which spans 45 bases and is read in frame from base 1. Looking up the germline V gene yields CDR1 SGHAT and CDR2 FQNNGV. V gives up 2 bases and J gives up 4 bases, and the segment between their germline ends measures 14 bases. As regards this clonotype: Its antigen specificity is not known. It has no much larger one-base neighbor in the sample; base qualities were not kept.

This specimen's time point label, interpreted: 45 days after influenza vaccine administration. The library was prepared using RT-PCR. Sequenced using an Illumina HiSeq 2500. The public reads were quality trimmed at Q25 with fastp and then assembled into clones with MiXCR by TCRdb, keeping productive beta chains. Each record represents a unique CDR3 protein, reported with the most common genes and DNA among its rows. In this sample the table shows around 500,000 distinct CDR3 sequences, roughly 9.8% of which occur a single time. Of the sample, about an eighth falls within the top ten clones. This chain is built from TRBV11-2 and TRBJ1-1; a weak D assignment points to TRBD1 (6 bases agree). The sample here was PBMCs from blood, taken roughly 48 days after vaccination. This clonotype originated in a man between 50 and 59 years old who received an inactivated influenza vaccine. Donor details come from another sample of the same person, matched by shared clones. In nucleotide form, the sequence is TGTGCCAGCAGCTTAAGCTGGGGGGCTGGCACTGAAGCTTTCTTT. Translation gives CASSLSWGAGTEAFF.